Listed below are T cell receptor beta chains from one sample, sequenced in a study of identical twins. MiXCR, applied by TCRdb to the 5' RACE reads, yields one record per CDR3 protein. This sample carries a few hundred thousand distinct CDR3 sequences, roughly 10% of them seen once, and the ten largest clones take 7% to 8.5%. The same sample was also used in a study of yellow fever vaccine responses in identical twins.

Sequenced input: CD8+ T cells sorted from blood. These receptors were obtained from a woman aged 18 to 35 in good health. The conserved cysteine and the conserved F or W are not part of the CDR3 here. Each record gives: J gene, V gene, CDR3 protein.

>TRBJ1-2|TRBV5-1
ASSYGTGVGYT
>TRBJ2-1|TRBV10-2
ASVLGTLDEQF
>TRBJ1-4|TRBV7-9
ASTSERGGDEKLF
>TRBJ1-1|TRBV6-5
ASSYSAAGYLTEAF
>TRBJ2-1|TRBV4-1
ASSHQPDREVNEQF
>TRBJ2-1|TRBV4-2
ASGLEAGGVNEQF
>TRBJ2-7|TRBV27
ASTQSAGNEQY
>TRBJ2-2|TRBV24-1
ATSDLLAGDRGTGELF
>TRBJ1-1|TRBV7-9
ASRKMNTEAF
>TRBJ2-3|TRBV6-4
ASSRAGGSTDTQY
>TRBJ2-1|TRBV28
ASSTRTGSSYNEQF
>TRBJ2-7|TRBV29-1
SVEGDSVESYEQY
>TRBJ2-2|TRBV7-2
ASSLVGPGGELF
>TRBJ1-1|TRBV18
ASSQIKGTEAF
>TRBJ2-7|TRBV7-9
ASSLELAPYEQY
>TRBJ2-7|TRBV7-2
ASSWEWDSSYEQY
>TRBJ2-5|TRBV11-2
ASSLVGDLRAQY
>TRBJ1-1|TRBV28
ASRGDLTEAF
>TRBJ2-3|TRBV10-3
ATITRAGGPTDTQY
>TRBJ2-7|TRBV10-2
ASNWEGHSYEQY
>TRBJ2-7|TRBV5-6
ASSFQAAYEQY
>TRBJ2-3|TRBV28
ASKDVGLAGSTDTQY
>TRBJ1-1|TRBV12-3/TRBV12-4
ASRAGQRVNTEAF
>TRBJ2-1|TRBV6-2/TRBV6-3
ASSAIPREQF
>TRBJ2-1|TRBV11-2
ASSDNGAGLYNEQF
>TRBJ2-3|TRBV4-1
ASSPRDENTDTQY
>TRBJ2-7|TRBV29-1
SVVWGLENEQY
>TRBJ2-7|TRBV29-1
SGLWVAEQY
>TRBJ2-1|TRBV7-9
ASSPSLGLAGGHEQF